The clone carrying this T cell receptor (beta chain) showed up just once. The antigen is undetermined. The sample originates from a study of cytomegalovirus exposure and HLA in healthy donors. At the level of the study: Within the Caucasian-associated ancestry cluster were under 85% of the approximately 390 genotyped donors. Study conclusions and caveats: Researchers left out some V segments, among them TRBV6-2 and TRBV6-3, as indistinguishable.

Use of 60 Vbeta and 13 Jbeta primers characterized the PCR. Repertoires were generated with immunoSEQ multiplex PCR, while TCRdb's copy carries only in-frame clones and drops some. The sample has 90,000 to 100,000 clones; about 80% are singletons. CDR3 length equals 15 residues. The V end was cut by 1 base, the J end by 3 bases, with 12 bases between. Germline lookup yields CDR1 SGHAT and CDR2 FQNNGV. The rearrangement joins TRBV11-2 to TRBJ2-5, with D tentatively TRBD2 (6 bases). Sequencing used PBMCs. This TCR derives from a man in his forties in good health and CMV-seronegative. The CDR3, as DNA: TGTGCCAGCAGCTTAGTATACTGGACTAAAGAGACCCAGTACTTC. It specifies CASSLVYWTKETQYF.